These 19 T cell receptor beta chains share one sample of origin, sequenced in a study of tumor and adjacent non-tumor tissue in lung cancer (dated by TCRdb to between 2017 and 2018). The library came from multiplex PCR. The sequencing machine was an Illumina HiSeq 2500. TCRbeta libraries were built by three rounds of nested PCR using primers (Table S4), following protocols modified from ARM-PCR. TCRdb redid the processing of the public reads, applying fastp at Q25 and MiXCR, and retained in-frame beta chains. A single entry per CDR3 protein holds the most common genes and DNA from its merged rows. Present in this sample are just over 200,000 distinct CDR3 sequences, around 70% of which were seen just once. The ten biggest clones cover approximately 25% of the sample. RNA was extracted from bulk unsorted tissue and checked for quality with a NanoDrop ND-1000 and an Agilent 2100. Sequencing used lung tumor tissue. All receptors derive from a man in his sixties with non-small cell lung cancer.

To note about this clonotype: A much larger clone sits a single nucleotide away, making a read error possible. The chain is built from TRBV6-1 and TRBJ2-3; either TRBD1 or TRBD2 may supply D (6 bases each). Trimming took off 8 bases at V and 6 bases at J, with 21 bases between the two ends. This CDR3 contains 15 residues. Per the germline V gene, CDR1 is MNHNS and CDR2 is SASEGT. In DNA, the CDR3 is TGTGCCAGCCTTCCCCTGACGGGGGCCGGGGATACGCAGTATTTT. Protein product: CASLPLTGAGDTQYF.

A word on this clonotype: The junction departs from germline at one end; a sequencing error may be responsible. The chain combines TRBV20-1 with TRBJ2-1; 7 bases are a match to TRBD1. Germline CDR1 DFQATT, CDR2 SNEGSKA (reference sequence). This CDR3 has 18 residues. The CDR3 protein is CSALGDRGLTGTYNKQFF. As DNA, the CDR3 is TGCAGTGCTCTGGGGGATAGGGGGCTGACAGGGACCTACAATAAGCAGTTCTTC.

Concerning this clonotype: A read error is possible here, since a much larger clone lies one base away. The chain recombines TRBV7-9 with TRBJ2-6; D gene ambiguous. There are 18 residues in the CDR3. Germline lookup yields CDR1 SEHNR and CDR2 FQNEAQ (reference sequence). CDR3 region: CASIAAIKQSSEANVLTF. CDR3 bases: TGTGCCAGCATTGCGGCCATAAAACAGAGCTCTGAGGCCAACGTCCTGACTTTC.

With regard to this clonotype: Possible read error: a much larger clone is one base away. The chain uses TRBV4-3 and TRBJ2-3, with TRBD2 identical over 13 bases. V was clipped by 4 bases and J by 7 bases; unmatched bases: 2. The germline V gene has CDR1 LGHNA and CDR2 YSLEER. The length of the CDR3 is 14 residues. DNA of the CDR3: TGCGCCAGCAGCCCGGGACTAGCGGGGTATACGCAGTATTTT. This translates into CASSPGLAGYTQYF.

A word on this clonotype: A much larger clone differs from this one at a single base, so this may be a read error. The V and J genes are TRBV20-1 and TRBJ1-4; 7 nucleotides match TRBD1. Germline-derived CDR1 and CDR2 are DFQATT and SNEGSKA (reference sequence). This CDR3 spans 14 amino acids. CDR3 protein: CNATGTALNEKLFF. CDR3 nucleotide sequence: TGCAATGCTACAGGGACAGCCCTGAATGAAAAACTGTTTTTT.

The J gene is TRBJ2-7, the V gene TRBV20-1; D is perhaps TRBD1 or TRBD2 (5 bases each). V lost 2 bases, J lost 8 bases, and 28 bases lay in between. The CDR3 contains 17 residues. The germline V gene has CDR1 DFQATT and CDR2 SNEGSKA (reference sequence). CDR3 residues: CSARPPPWDGDLHKQYF. DNA for the CDR3: TGCAGTGCTAGACCACCTCCCTGGGACGGGGACCTCCACAAGCAGTACTTC.

Concerning this clonotype itself: An end of the junction differs from the germline gene, which may be a read error. The chain couples TRBV20-1 to TRBJ2-1; 11 nucleotides align to TRBD2. The CDR3 sequence is 15 residues long. The germline gives CDR1 DFQATT, CDR2 SNEGSKA (reference sequence). The chain's CDR3 is CSTIIAGGLYNDQFF. The CDR3 DNA is TGCAGTACTATAATAGCGGGAGGGCTTTACAATGATCAGTTCTTC.

This clonotype was seen a single time. The V call is TRBV11-2, the J call TRBJ2-2, with 10 bases identical to TRBD1. Trimming cost V 5 bases and J 17 bases; bases outside gene matches: 14. This CDR3 region has 14 residues. Germline V gene data show CDR1 as SGHAT and CDR2 as FQNNGV. CDR3 DNA: TGTGCCAGCAGCCGGGACAGGGGTGCCGGGGATCTCTTTTTT. Amino acid sequence: CASSRDRGAGDLFF.

This clonotype was picked up a small number of times. The chain recombines TRBV29-1 with TRBJ2-2; D is undetermined. CDR1 is SQVTM and CDR2 is ANQGSEA in the germline V gene. The V gene lost 5 bases and the J gene lost 6 bases, with 7 bases spanning the gap. This CDR3 region has 11 residues. As DNA, the CDR3 is TGCAGCGTTTTTAGGGCCGGGGAGCTGTTTTTT. It is translated as CSVFRAGELFF.

To note about this clonotype: The CDR3 does not close with the conserved phenylalanine or tryptophan, likely indicating a read error. The genes are TRBV4-1 and TRBJ1-2; 7 bases are a match to TRBD1. The CDR3 extends over 15 amino acids. Germline V gives CDR1 MGHRA, CDR2 YSYEKL. The CDR3 loop is CASSPRDRNIYSYTL. The CDR3 DNA reads TGCGCCAGCAGCCCCCGGGACAGAAACATCTATAGCTACACCCTC.

The rearrangement joins TRBV5-1 to TRBJ1-6; 8 bases fit TRBD1. This CDR3 spans 15 amino acids. Trimming cost V 2 bases and J 7 bases; bases outside gene matches: 5. Germline CDR1 and CDR2: SGHRS and YFSETQ. The CDR3 is CASSFLGQENSPLHF. In nucleotides, the CDR3 is TGCGCCAGCAGCTTCCTGGGACAGGAAAATTCACCCCTCCACTTT.

This clonotype was counted between two and nine times. V usage is TRBV5-1 and J usage is TRBJ2-5, with 7 nucleotides matching TRBD2. The J segment lost 0 bases and the V segment lost 4 bases, leaving 12 bases of the junction unmatched. CDR1 and CDR2 (germline): SGHRS, YFSETQ. The CDR3 has 17 amino acids. The CDR3 loop reads CASSPPPTSSNQETQYF. The CDR3 bases are TGCGCCAGCAGCCCACCCCCGACTAGCTCGAACCAAGAGACCCAGTACTTC.

Notes on this clonotype: Sequence at one end of the junction differs from germline and may be a read error. The chain employs TRBV6-1 and TRBJ1-6, with D unresolved. Germline loops: CDR1 MNHNS, CDR2 SASEGT. The length of the CDR3 is 15 residues. CDR3 protein: CASRTTAVEGSLLHF. DNA of the CDR3: TGTGCCAGCAGGACGACTGCCGTTGAGGGTTCACTCCTCCACTTT.

Comments on this clonotype: A much larger clone lies a single base off, so this may be a read error. This chain connects TRBV6-1 to TRBJ2-1, with 8 positions matching TRBD2. Germline-derived CDR1 and CDR2 are MNHNS and SASEGT. The CDR3 loop spans 16 amino acids. The DNA of the CDR3 is TGTGCCAGCAAACCTCGAGGTAGCGGGATATTCTATGAGCAGTTGTTC. Translation: CASKPRGSGIFYEQLF.

The chain has TRBV24-1 and TRBJ2-5, with no clear D. The CDR3 runs to 16 residues. V was shortened by 3 bases and J by 2 bases, with 15 bases between the two germline ends. Germline CDR1 and CDR2: KGHDR and SFDVKD. CDR3 region: CATSDPRAEFQETQYF. The CDR3 coding sequence is TGTGCCACCAGTGATCCACGGGCGGAGTTTCAAGAGACCCAGTACTTC.

This clonotype was seen a few times. Since a much larger clone is just one base distant, this may be a read error. The V and J genes are TRBV20-1 and TRBJ2-7; D gene uncertain. V was pared by 3 bases and J by 5 bases, with 20 bases between. The CDR3 sequence is 15 residues long. The germline CDR1 and CDR2 sequences are DFQATT and SNEGSKA (reference sequence). This CDR3 reads CSASLRLNVNNEQYF. The CDR3 region has the DNA TGCAGTGCTAGCCTTCGACTCAATGTGAACAACGAGCAGTACTTC.

As DNA, the CDR3 is TGTGCCAGTTCGCCTGAGGGGGGCATCACCTACGAGCAGTACTTC. Protein: CASSPEGGITYEQYF. The gene calls are TRBV6-1 and TRBJ2-7, with D possibly called TRBD1 or TRBD2 (6 bases each). V gave up 9 bases and J gave up 2 bases, with 20 bases separating them. CDR3 length: 15 amino acids. Germline V gene sequence: CDR1 MNHNS, CDR2 SASEGT.

This chain links TRBV20-1 with TRBJ2-1; 9 bases align to TRBD1. CDR1 is DFQATT and CDR2 is SNEGSKA in the germline V gene (reference sequence). The CDR3 is 18 amino acids. Written as DNA, the CDR3 is TGCAGCGCTCCCCTTCGGGGACAGGGAGGTAGGGTCGGCAATGAGCAGTTCTTC. Protein product: CSAPLRGQGGRVGNEQFF.

As to this clonotype: A read error is possible here, since a much larger clone lies one base away. The V and J genes are TRBV5-4 and TRBJ2-7; 10 bases align to TRBD2. Per the germline V gene, CDR1 is SGHNT and CDR2 is YYREEE (reference sequence). This CDR3 region has 16 residues. CDR3 DNA: TGTGCCAGCAGCTTGGCCGGGACTAGCGTCTCCTACGAGCGGTACTTC. It specifies CASSLAGTSVSYERYF.